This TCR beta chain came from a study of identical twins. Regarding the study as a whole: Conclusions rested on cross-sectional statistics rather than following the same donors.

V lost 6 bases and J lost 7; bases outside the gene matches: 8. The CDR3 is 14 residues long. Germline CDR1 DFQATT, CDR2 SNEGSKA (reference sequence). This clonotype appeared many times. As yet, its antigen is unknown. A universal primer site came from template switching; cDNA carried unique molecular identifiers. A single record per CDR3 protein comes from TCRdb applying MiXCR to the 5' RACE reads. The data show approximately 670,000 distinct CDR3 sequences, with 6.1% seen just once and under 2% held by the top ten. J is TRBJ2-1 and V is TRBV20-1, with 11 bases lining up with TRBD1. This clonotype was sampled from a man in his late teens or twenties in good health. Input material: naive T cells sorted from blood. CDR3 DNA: TGCAGTGCCCTCACCGGGACAGGGGGAAATGAGCAGTTCTTC. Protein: CSALTGTGGNEQFF.